One and the same sample provided the 10 T cell receptor beta chains below, sequenced in a study of T cells in Graves' hyperthyroidism and ophthalmopathy. Researchers took RNA transcripts and amplified the TCR beta CDR3 regions from them. TCR CDR3 regions were first amplified by RT-PCR with HTBI primers. One entry per CDR3 protein results from TCRdb running MiXCR on the multiplex PCR reads. The sample lists fewer than 600,000 distinct CDR3 sequences, roughly 14% occurring once. The sample consisted of blood. These receptors came from a woman aged 18-35 years with Graves' hyperthyroidism.

There are many counts of this clonotype. J is TRBJ2-7 and V is TRBV6-6; 9 nucleotides agree with TRBD1. Germline V gene sequence: CDR1 MNHNY, CDR2 SVGAGI (reference sequence). V was pared by 2 bases and J by 5 bases, with 10 bases of the junction left unmatched. The CDR3 has 16 residues. The CDR3 spells CASSYPTGTGSDEQYV. DNA for the CDR3: TGTGCCAGCAGTTACCCGACCGGGACAGGGTCGGACGAGCAGTACGTC.

There are many counts of this clonotype. The V call is TRBV19, the J call TRBJ2-3; the D gene is possibly TRBD1 (5 bases). The CDR3 consists of 14 residues. The V end lost 6 bases, the J end lost 2 bases, and 12 bases lay between the germline ends. The germline V gene encodes CDR1 LNHDA and CDR2 SQIVND (reference sequence). The CDR3 is CASSATGVTDTQYF. In nucleotides, the CDR3 is TGTGCCAGTAGCGCTACAGGAGTCACAGATACGCAGTATTTT. Based on the CDR3 plus reference TRBV19 and TRBJ2-3, the full variable domain is DGGITQSPKYLFRKEGQNVTLSCEQNLNHDAMYWYRQDPGQGLRLIYYSQIVNDFQKGDIAEGYSVSREKKESFPLTVTSAQKNPTAFYLCASSATGVTDTQYFGPGTRLTVL.

A few counts support this clonotype. The J gene is TRBJ2-3, the V gene TRBV20-1; D is unresolved. CDR3 length: 12 residues. CDR1 and CDR2 (germline): DFQATT, SNEGSKA (reference sequence). V shed 3 bases and J shed 7 bases, with 11 bases lying between them. The CDR3 is CSASPVGYTQYF. The CDR3, as DNA: TGCAGTGCTAGCCCCGTTGGTTATACGCAGTATTTT.

Of note for this clonotype: A read error may be the cause here, since a much bigger clone is one base away. V gene TRBV20-1 combines with J gene TRBJ2-7; D remains unclear. Trimming pared 2 bases from V and 2 bases from J, leaving 16 bases between. Germline values: CDR1 DFQATT, CDR2 SNEGSKA (reference sequence). The CDR3 is 15 amino acids. CDR3 nucleotide sequence: TGCAGTGCTAGACCCTCGACGCAACGGACCTACGAGCAGTACGTC. This encodes CSARPSTQRTYEQYV.

This clonotype came up many times. The chain has TRBV20-1 and TRBJ2-5; 10 bases line up with TRBD1. CDR3 length: 14 amino acids. V lost 5 bases, J lost 4 bases, and 7 bases stayed unmatched. The germline V gene encodes CDR1 DFQATT and CDR2 SNEGSKA (reference sequence). The CDR3 protein is CSASDRGIGETQYF. In DNA form, the CDR3 reads TGCAGTGCTTCGGACAGGGGGATCGGAGAGACCCAGTACTTC.

This clonotype has a count of ten or more. CDR3 region: CASSATGGSNYGYTF. In nucleotides, the CDR3 is TGTGCCAGCAGTGCAACCGGGGGGTCTAACTATGGCTACACCTTC. V gene TRBV2 combines with J gene TRBJ1-2, with D possibly TRBD1 on 5 matching bases. Trimming stripped 4 bases from V and 0 bases from J, with 12 bases between. The CDR3 is made up of 15 amino acids. CDR1 SNHLY and CDR2 FYNNEI come from the germline V gene.

V gene TRBV15 combines with J gene TRBJ2-1; D tentatively fits TRBD1 or TRBD2 (5 bases each). Looked up from germline, CDR1 is LNHNV and CDR2 is YYDKDF (reference sequence). Trimming removed 0 bases at V and 3 bases at J, with 15 bases between. The CDR3 contains 17 residues. CDR3 sequence: CATSRDAWDGYYNEQFF. CDR3 bases: TGTGCCACCAGCAGAGATGCTTGGGACGGATACTACAATGAGCAGTTCTTC.

The chain employs TRBV6-2 or TRBV6-3 and TRBJ2-5; weak D call: TRBD2 (6 bases). CDR1 is MNHEY and CDR2 is SVGEGT in the germline V gene. CDR3 size: 13 residues. V was trimmed by 7 bases and J by 5 bases, leaving 14 bases between them. The CDR3 protein is CASTRSGRETQYF. The CDR3 DNA reads TGTGCCAGCACCCGTTCAGGGAGGGAGACCCAGTACTTC.

The chain uses TRBV28 and TRBJ2-7, with D possibly TRBD2 on 6 matching bases. This CDR3 spans 13 amino acids. Per the germline V gene, CDR1 is MDHEN and CDR2 is SYDVKM. V was clipped by 2 bases and J by 9 bases, with 14 bases between them. Here the CDR3 reads CASSLRLEGGQYF. Written as DNA, the CDR3 is TGTGCCAGCAGTTTACGCTTGGAGGGTGGGCAGTACTTC.

This clonotype showed up many times. The V call is TRBV28, the J call TRBJ1-1, with 7 bases fitting TRBD1. The trim removed 7 bases at V and 2 bases at J, leaving 7 bases unmatched. CDR1 is MDHEN, CDR2 SYDVKM, per germline. The CDR3 totals 14 residues. CDR3 nucleotides: TGTGCCAGCATTAGACAGGGCGCAAACACTGAAGCTTTCTTT. It specifies CASIRQGANTEAFF.